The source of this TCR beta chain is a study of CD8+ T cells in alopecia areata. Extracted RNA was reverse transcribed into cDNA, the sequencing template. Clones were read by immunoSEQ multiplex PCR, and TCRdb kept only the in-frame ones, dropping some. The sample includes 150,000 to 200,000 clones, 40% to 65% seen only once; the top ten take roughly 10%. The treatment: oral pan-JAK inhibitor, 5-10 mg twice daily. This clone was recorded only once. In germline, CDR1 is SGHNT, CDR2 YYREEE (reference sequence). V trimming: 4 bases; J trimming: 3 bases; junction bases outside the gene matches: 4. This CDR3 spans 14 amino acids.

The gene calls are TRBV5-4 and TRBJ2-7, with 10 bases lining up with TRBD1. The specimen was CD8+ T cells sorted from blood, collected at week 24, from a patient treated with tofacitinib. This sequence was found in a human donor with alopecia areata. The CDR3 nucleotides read TGTGCCAGCAGCGCAGGACAGGGGGACTACGAGCAGTACTTC. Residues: CASSAGQGDYEQYF.